This T cell receptor (beta chain) appears in the sequencing data of a study of shared clonotypes between healthy human individuals. Deletions cut 0 bases from V and 6 bases from J, with 1 base between. The CDR3 is 10 residues long. CDR1 is SGHKS, CDR2 YYEKEE, per germline (reference sequence). It was CD45RO-negative cells, positively selected for CCR7, that made up naive CD8 cells, with terminally differentiated effector memory CD45RA+ cells excluded. The data were produced by immunoSEQ multiplex PCR, yet TCRdb's version contains in-frame clones alone and is incomplete. Of some 2 million clones in the sample, around 96% were seen once.

The sequenced material came from naive CD8+ T cells sorted from blood. The chain links TRBV5-5 to TRBJ2-7; unclear D gene. The source of this sequence is a man in his late teens or twenties in good health. As DNA, the CDR3 is TGTGCCAGCAGCTTGGTCGAGCAGTACTTC. Residues: CASSLVEQYF.